This is a list of T cell receptor beta chains from one sample in a study of CD8+ T cells in alopecia areata. This table comes from immunoSEQ multiplex PCR, and its TCRdb copy is limited to in-frame clones, with some not included. The table includes approximately 180,000 clones, around three fifths detected once. The sample consisted of CD4+ T cells sorted from blood, taken around week 50, from a patient treated with tofacitinib. These receptors were taken from a human donor with alopecia areata. Both conserved end residues are part of each CDR3. The D gene is left open where the match is weak. Clone size is not always given. Where it is, it says once, few, many or a class for expanded clones.

v_gene	j_gene	abundance	d_gene	CDR3nt	CDR3aa
TRBV18	TRBJ1-2	NA	NA	TGTGCCAGCTCACCAGAAGATTATGGCTACACCTTC	CASSPEDYGYTF
TRBV19	TRBJ1-2	few	NA	TGTGCCAGTAGGTCCGGGGCCCAAGGTGACTATGGCTACACCTTC	CASRSGAQGDYGYTF
TRBV29-1	TRBJ1-1	NA	TRBD1	TGCAGCGTTGGGTCTAGGGGGCCGGTGAACACTGAAGCTTTCTTT	CSVGSRGPVNTEAFF
TRBV6-1	TRBJ2-6	NA	NA	TGTGCCAGCCAGGGGGGCCCAGGGGCCAACGTCCTGACTTTC	CASQGGPGANVLTF
TRBV12-5	TRBJ1-5	NA	NA	TGTGCTAGTGGTTTGGTCAATCAGCCCCAGCATTTT	CASGLVNQPQHF
TRBV28	TRBJ2-5	NA	TRBD1	TGTGCCAGCAGTACAGGGACAGGGATAGAGACCCAGTACTTC	CASSTGTGIETQYF
TRBV25-1	TRBJ2-6	once	NA	TGTGCCAGCAGAAGGGGGGGATCTGGGGCCAACGTCCTGACTTTC	CASRRGGSGANVLTF
TRBV6-1	TRBJ2-1	once	NA	TGTGCCAGCACGTTTTTGGGGTATGAGCAGTTCTTC	CASTFLGYEQFF
TRBV2	TRBJ1-5	NA	NA	TGTGCCAGCAGTGACTGGGGCCCGAGCAATCAGCCCCAGCATTTT	CASSDWGPSNQPQHF
TRBV4-3	TRBJ2-7	NA	NA	TGCGCCAGCAGCCAAGGTCCGGGGACCGCGCAGTACTTC	CASSQGPGTAQYF
TRBV29-1	TRBJ2-7	NA	NA	TGCAGCGCCCGGGGCCCCTACGAGCAGTACTTC	CSARGPYEQYF
TRBV30	TRBJ1-1	NA	NA	TGTGCCTGGAGTTTCTGGCAGAACACTGAAGCTTTCTTT	CAWSFWQNTEAFF
TRBV25-1	TRBJ2-7	NA	NA	TGTGCCACCAACACAGGGACGGAGCAGTACTTC	CATNTGTEQYF
TRBV7-9	TRBJ2-3	NA	TRBD2	TGTGCCAGCAGCTTAGTAGCGGGGCTCACAGATACGCAGTATTTT	CASSLVAGLTDTQYF
TRBV28	TRBJ2-7	NA	TRBD1	TGTGCCAGCAGCCGGACAGGGGTATACGAGCAGTACTTC	CASSRTGVYEQYF
TRBV29-1	TRBJ2-5	once	NA	TGCAGCGTTGAGCGGCACGGACAAGAGACCCAGTACTTC	CSVERHGQETQYF
TRBV18	TRBJ1-6	NA	TRBD1	TGTGCCAGCTCACCTAGGGACAGGGGAAATTCACCCCTCCACTTT	CASSPRDRGNSPLHF
TRBV10-3	TRBJ1-4	NA	NA	TGTGCCATCAGTGGGTCGGCACAACCCACGGTGGGTAATGAAAAACTGTTTTTT	CAISGSAQPTVGNEKLFF
TRBV29-1	TRBJ2-5	NA	TRBD2	TGCAGCGTTGAAGATTGGCCAGCGGGGGGGAAAGAGACCCAGTACTTC	CSVEDWPAGGKETQYF
TRBV9	TRBJ2-6	NA	NA	TGTGCCAGCAGCGTAGGAGGCGTGGCTTTGGGGGCCAACGTCCTGACTTTC	CASSVGGVALGANVLTF
TRBV5-1	TRBJ1-1	NA	NA	TGCGCCAGCAGCTTTCGGTTGAACACTGAAGCTTTCTTT	CASSFRLNTEAFF
TRBV7-2	TRBJ2-6	NA	NA	TGTGCCAGCGGACGACAGTTACTCTCTGGGGCCAACGTCCTGACTTTC	CASGRQLLSGANVLTF
TRBV5-6	TRBJ1-3	NA	TRBD1	TGTGCCAGCAGCTTCGGGACAGCCTCTGGAAACACCATATATTTT	CASSFGTASGNTIYF
TRBV6-1	TRBJ2-5	NA	TRBD2	TGTGCCAGCAGTGAAGACCGACTAGCGGGGGGGGAGACCCAGTACTTC	CASSEDRLAGGETQYF
TRBV2	TRBJ1-1	NA	NA	TGTGCCAGCAGTGGTGGTATCGCTGAAGCTTTCTTT	CASSGGIAEAFF
TRBV29-1	TRBJ1-1	NA	NA	TGCAGCGTTGGGACACCCATGAACACTGAAGCTTTCTTT	CSVGTPMNTEAFF
TRBV29-1	TRBJ1-1	NA	TRBD1	TGCAGCGTCACCCCGACAGGGAAAGCTTTCTTT	CSVTPTGKAFF
TRBV25-1	TRBJ2-5	NA	NA	TGTGCCAGCCGTCCCCAGGGCCAAGAGACCCAGTACTTC	CASRPQGQETQYF
TRBV29-1	TRBJ1-2	NA	TRBD1	TGCAGCGTGGCGACAGGGAACTATGGCTACACCTTC	CSVATGNYGYTF
TRBV25-1	TRBJ1-2	NA	NA	TGTGCCAGCAGTGACCAGGGTGTCTATGGCTACACCTTC	CASSDQGVYGYTF
TRBV7-9	TRBJ2-1	NA	TRBD2	TGTGCCAGCAGCCCCAGACTAGCGGGATCCTACAATGAGCAGTTCTTC	CASSPRLAGSYNEQFF
TRBV19	TRBJ1-2	few	NA	TGTGCCAGTACCCTGGACGTGAACTATGGCTACACCTTC	CASTLDVNYGYTF
TRBV6-1	TRBJ1-6	NA	NA	TGTGCCAGCAGTGAACTTGGACGGACTACCAATTCACCCCTCCACTTT	CASSELGRTTNSPLHF
TRBV5-1	TRBJ1-2	NA	TRBD1	TGCGCCAGCAGCTCGACAGGGGCCTATGGCTACACCTTC	CASSSTGAYGYTF